This entry lists 25 T cell receptor beta chains sequenced from one sample in a study of STAT5B mutations in CD4+ large granular lymphocyte leukemia. Assay used: immunoSEQ multiplex PCR; TCRdb lists only in-frame clones, some missing. The sample gives about 35,000 clones, 68% of which show up once; 1.5% to 2% is in the top ten. Sequencing input: CD4+ T cells from blood buffy coats. The receptors come from a human donor in good health.

The sample holds one count of this clone. The V gene is TRBV6-6, the J gene TRBJ2-7; 12 positions match TRBD1. V gave up 6 bases and J gave up 6 bases; unmatched junction bases: 9. Germline CDR1 MNHNY, CDR2 SVGAGI (reference sequence). The CDR3 loop spans 15 amino acids. CDR3 in DNA: TGTGCCAGCAGCCAACTTGGGACAGGGGGCGGCGAGCAGTACTTC. It codes for CASSQLGTGGGEQYF.

The J gene is TRBJ2-1, the V gene TRBV11-3; D tentatively reads TRBD1 or TRBD2 (6 bases each). The V gene's germline CDR1 is SGHNT and CDR2 YENEEA. CDR3 length equals 14 residues. Deletions cut 1 base from V and 8 bases from J, with 12 bases between. The CDR3 spells CASSLAGAYDEQFF. The CDR3 DNA is TGTGCCAGCAGCTTAGCGGGGGCCTATGATGAGCAGTTCTTC.

This chain connects TRBV5-6 to TRBJ1-1; no reliable D call. The CDR3 loop spans 14 amino acids. V dropped 0 bases and J dropped 1 base, with 7 bases sitting between them. Germline V gives CDR1 SGHDT, CDR2 YYEEEE. For the CDR3, the DNA is TGTGCCAGCAGCTTGGCCCCGGGGAACACTGAAGCTTTCTTT. Translation gives CASSLAPGNTEAFF.

This chain joins TRBV11-3 and TRBJ2-4; 13 bases line up with TRBD2. V lost 5 bases, J lost 0 bases, and 7 bases stayed unmatched. The CDR3 runs 18 residues. Looked up from germline, CDR1 is SGHNT and CDR2 is YENEEA. The chain's CDR3 is CASSPGTSGELAKNIQYF. The CDR3 nucleotides read TGTGCCAGCAGCCCCGGGACTAGCGGGGAACTAGCCAAAAACATTCAGTACTTC.

The chain carries TRBV5-1 and TRBJ2-3; 9 nucleotides align to TRBD2. Germline V gives CDR1 SGHRS, CDR2 YFSETQ. This CDR3 region has 16 residues. V lost 2 bases and J lost 5; bases outside the gene matches: 9. The CDR3, as DNA: TGCGCCAGCAGCTTCAGAGGCGGGGGGGAGGTAGATACGCAGTATTTT. Translating gives CASSFRGGGEVDTQYF.

V gene TRBV7-2 combines with J gene TRBJ1-6; D is uncertain. V was clipped by 5 bases and J by 4 bases, with 12 bases between them. Germline assignment: CDR1 SGHTA and CDR2 FQGNSA. The CDR3 is 15 amino acids. In DNA form, the CDR3 reads TGTGCCAGCAGCACAGTACCGGGATATAATTCACCCCTCCACTTT. This codes for CASSTVPGYNSPLHF. Combining the CDR3 with reference TRBV7-2 and TRBJ1-6 gives the whole variable domain GAGVSQSPSNKVTEKGKDVELRCDPISGHTALYWYRQSLGQGLEFLIYFQGNSAPDKSGLPSDRFSAERTGGSVSTLTIQRTQQEDSAVYLCASSTVPGYNSPLHFGNGTRLTVT.

This chain joins TRBV28 and TRBJ1-2; D not resolved. Trimming pared 7 bases from V and 7 bases from J, leaving 22 bases between. The CDR3 covers 15 residues. Germline CDR1 MDHEN, CDR2 SYDVKM. CDR3 amino acids: CASMPSQAFTGGYTF. Here the CDR3 DNA reads TGTGCCAGCATGCCCTCCCAAGCCTTCACGGGTGGCTACACCTTC.

The V gene is TRBV7-2, the J gene TRBJ1-2; D is undetermined. CDR1 is SGHTA, CDR2 FQGNSA, per germline. V lost 2 bases to trimming and J lost 6 bases, with 7 bases between them. The CDR3 runs 12 residues. The CDR3 sequence: CASSLMGNGYTF. CDR3 DNA: TGTGCCAGCAGCTTAATGGGAAATGGCTACACCTTC. The variable domain in full, with the rest retrieved from reference TRBV7-2 and TRBJ1-2, is GAGVSQSPSNKVTEKGKDVELRCDPISGHTALYWYRQSLGQGLEFLIYFQGNSAPDKSGLPSDRFSAERTGGSVSTLTIQRTQQEDSAVYLCASSLMGNGYTFGSGTRLTVV.

This chain joins TRBV5-1 and TRBJ2-3; no clear D gene. The V gene lost 0 bases and the J gene lost 5 bases, with 4 bases spanning the gap. CDR1 SGHRS and CDR2 YFSETQ come from the germline V gene. This CDR3 has 12 residues. CDR3 in amino acids: CASSLDQDTQYF. CDR3 nucleotide sequence: TGCGCCAGCAGCTTGGACCAAGATACGCAGTATTTT.

CDR3 sequence: CASSLIGGRAWDTDTQYF. CDR3 DNA sequence: TGTGCCAGCAGTTTAATTGGAGGGAGGGCGTGGGACACAGATACGCAGTATTTT. This chain uses TRBV27 with TRBJ2-3; 7 bases are shared with TRBD2. Per the germline V gene, CDR1 is MNHEY and CDR2 is SMNVEV (reference sequence). V lost 2 bases, J lost 2 bases, and 13 bases stayed unmatched. This CDR3 comprises 18 residues.

The rearrangement joins TRBV5-1 to TRBJ2-3; 8 bases are shared with TRBD1. J was trimmed by 5 bases and V by 0 bases; bases with no gene match: 20. This CDR3 region has 20 residues. CDR1 and CDR2 from the germline V gene are SGHRS and YFSETQ. The CDR3 region has the DNA TGCGCCAGCAGCTTGGCAGTATCGGGACCAGGGGGCAAACACAGAGATACGCAGTATTTT. Protein sequence: CASSLAVSGPGGKHRDTQYF.

The V gene is TRBV5-4, the J gene TRBJ2-1; D is unclear. Germline loops: CDR1 SGHNT, CDR2 YYREEE (reference sequence). V lost 1 base and J lost 5, with 4 bases in between. This CDR3 has 12 residues. CDR3 loop: CASSLWNNEQFF. The DNA for the CDR3 is TGTGCCAGCAGCTTGTGGAACAATGAGCAGTTCTTC.

V is TRBV9 and J is TRBJ2-5; tentatively, D is TRBD2 (6 bases). The CDR3 totals 13 residues. Germline V gene lookup returns CDR1 SGDLS and CDR2 YYNGEE. Deletions cut 2 bases from V and 4 bases from J, with 9 bases between. CDR3 amino acids: CASSVGGRETQYF. CDR3 sequence (DNA): TGTGCCAGCAGCGTCGGAGGGAGAGAGACCCAGTACTTC.

This chain connects TRBV6-1 to TRBJ1-3, with no clear D. V was cut by 8 bases and J by 3 bases, with 14 bases left in between. This CDR3 has 14 residues. The V gene's germline CDR1 is MNHNS and CDR2 SASEGT. CDR3 DNA: TGTGCCAGCGCGATAGGCTCAGTTGGAAACACCATATATTTT. It codes for CASAIGSVGNTIYF.

The rearrangement uses TRBV5-1 and TRBJ2-7, with D perhaps being TRBD1 or TRBD2 (5 bases each). CDR1 SGHRS and CDR2 YFSETQ come from the germline V gene. The CDR3 spans 14 residues. Trimming pared 7 bases from V and 3 bases from J, leaving 17 bases between. The CDR3 DNA sequence: TGCGCCAGCTCTAGCAGGGAATTGAGCTACGAGCAGTACTTC. Translated: CASSSRELSYEQYF.

This clone was observed a handful of times. This chain links TRBV29-1 with TRBJ1-5, with a tentative D call TRBD1 (5 bases). V dropped 6 bases and J dropped 1 base, with 10 bases sitting between them. Germline V lookup: CDR1 SQVTM, CDR2 ANQGSEA. The CDR3 has 13 amino acids. CDR3 sequence (DNA): TGCAGCGTCTCGAGGGACAGCAATCAGCCCCAGCATTTT. Its protein is CSVSRDSNQPQHF.

The chain employs TRBV19 and TRBJ1-4, with 11 nucleotides matching TRBD1. This CDR3 contains 14 residues. Germline V gene data show CDR1 as LNHDA and CDR2 as SQIVND (reference sequence). Losses at the gene ends were 6 bases for V and 8 bases for J; bases not matched to a gene: 5. The CDR3 DNA sequence: TGTGCCAGTAGGGAAGGACAGGGGGCGGAAAAACTGTTTTTT. The encoded protein is CASREGQGAEKLFF. The full variable domain, rest sourced from reference TRBV19 and TRBJ1-4, is DGGITQSPKYLFRKEGQNVTLSCEQNLNHDAMYWYRQDPGQGLRLIYYSQIVNDFQKGDIAEGYSVSREKKESFPLTVTSAQKNPTAFYLCASREGQGAEKLFFGSGTQLSVL.

The genes are TRBV19 and TRBJ1-4; 10 bases fit TRBD1. CDR3 size: 14 residues. CDR1 LNHDA and CDR2 SQIVND come from the germline V gene (reference sequence). Losses at the gene ends were 5 bases for V and 7 bases for J; bases not matched to a gene: 4. This CDR3 is CASSRRDRGEKLFF. The DNA for the CDR3 is TGTGCCAGTAGTCGCCGGGACAGGGGTGAAAAACTGTTTTTT.

This clone was recorded a few times. The chain links TRBV5-1 to TRBJ1-1; no clear D. Germline V gene data show CDR1 as SGHRS and CDR2 as YFSETQ. The germline V and J ends were trimmed by 2 bases and 8 bases, with 10 bases remaining between them. The CDR3 runs 12 residues. The CDR3 DNA is TGCGCCAGCAGCTTCGAGCGGGAAGAAGCTTTCTTT. Encoded protein: CASSFEREEAFF.

The rearrangement links TRBV5-4 to TRBJ1-4; the D gene is possibly TRBD1 (5 bases). The germline V gene has CDR1 SGHNT and CDR2 YYREEE (reference sequence). The CDR3 runs 14 residues. CDR3 sequence (DNA): TGTGCTTCCAGCACACGGGGCTTTAATGAAAAACTGTTTTTT. It encodes CASSTRGFNEKLFF.

This clone was counted a few times. CDR3 in amino acids: CASSSGQGYSPLHF. The CDR3, as DNA: TGTGCCAGCAGCTCCGGACAGGGTTATTCACCCCTCCACTTT. The J gene is TRBJ1-6, the V gene TRBV27; 8 bases align to TRBD1. The CDR3 loop spans 14 amino acids. The V segment lost 6 bases and the J segment 8 bases; nucleotides outside the gene matches: 6. The germline V gene has CDR1 MNHEY and CDR2 SMNVEV (reference sequence).

V and J are TRBV11-1 and TRBJ2-1, with 12 bases aligning to TRBD1. The ends lost 6 bases at V and 8 bases at J; junction bases unmatched: 8. The CDR3 length is 15 residues. Germline-derived CDR1 and CDR2 are SGHAT and FQDESV (reference sequence). CDR3 amino acids: CASRQGQGAVDEQFF. CDR3 coding DNA: TGTGCCAGCAGGCAGGGACAGGGGGCAGTCGATGAGCAGTTCTTC.

This chain uses TRBV18 with TRBJ2-5; D is tentatively TRBD1 or TRBD2 (6 bases each). The CDR3 is 15 residues long. The ends were cut back, 2 bases at V and 5 bases at J, with 15 bases in the middle. CDR1 is KGHSH, CDR2 LQKENI, per germline. The CDR3 region has the DNA TGTGCCAGCTCACCATCTTCTGGGGGGCTGGAGACCCAGTACTTC. It is translated as CASSPSSGGLETQYF.

This clone was seen just once. The V call is TRBV6-6, the J call TRBJ2-7; unclear D gene. This CDR3 contains 12 residues. The V and J ends lost 2 bases and 4 bases respectively, with 6 bases between them. Germline assignment: CDR1 MNHNY and CDR2 SVGAGI (reference sequence). Here the CDR3 DNA reads TGTGCCAGCAGTTACCAATGGTACGAGCAGTACTTC. It is translated as CASSYQWYEQYF.

The chain couples TRBV27 to TRBJ2-7; D remains ambiguous. V dropped 6 bases and J dropped 4 bases, with 10 bases sitting between them. CDR1 is MNHEY and CDR2 is SMNVEV in the germline V gene (reference sequence). The CDR3 runs 12 residues. CDR3 residues: CASRGYSYEQYF. CDR3 DNA: TGTGCCAGCAGGGGGTACAGTTACGAGCAGTACTTC.